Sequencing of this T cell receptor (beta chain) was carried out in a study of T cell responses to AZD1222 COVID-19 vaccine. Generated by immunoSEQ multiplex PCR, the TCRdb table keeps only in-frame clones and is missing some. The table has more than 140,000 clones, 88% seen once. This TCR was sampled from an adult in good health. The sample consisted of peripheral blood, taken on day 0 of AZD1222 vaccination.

CDR3 protein: CASSSPGTGGVYEQYF. The CDR3 nucleotides read TGTGCCAGCAGCTCCCCCGGGACAGGGGGCGTCTACGAGCAGTACTTC. V is TRBV28 and J is TRBJ2-7, with 12 bases identical to TRBD1. The CDR3 runs 16 residues. After removal of 6 bases from V and 3 bases from J, the junction contained 9 bases not matched to a gene. Germline-derived CDR1 and CDR2 are MDHEN and SYDVKM.